Shown below are 18 T cell receptor beta chains from a single sample sequenced in a study of blood T cell repertoires in COVID-19. Method: immunoSEQ multiplex PCR; TCRdb's copy keeps in-frame clones and lacks some. This table has about 49,000 clones, roughly 84% appearing once. The sequenced sample was peripheral blood. The source of these receptors is a man over 45 with acute or convalescent COVID-19.

This clone has just a few counts. V and J are TRBV18 and TRBJ1-5; TRBD1 matches at 8 bases. CDR3 length: 16 residues. Germline CDR1 KGHSH, CDR2 LQKENI. The V gene end was trimmed by 3 bases and the J gene end by 2 bases; junction bases not matched to a gene: 6. The CDR3 loop is CASSPEQGVGNQPQHF. The CDR3 nucleotides read TGTGCCAGCTCACCGGAACAGGGGGTCGGCAATCAGCCCCAGCATTTT.

This clone was detected once. The chain links TRBV5-8 to TRBJ2-3; D is possibly TRBD2 (5 bases). Trimming cost V 1 base and J 4 bases, with 13 bases left between them. Germline V CDR1 and CDR2: SGHTS, YDEGEE. CDR3 length: 15 amino acids. The DNA for the CDR3 is TGTGCCAGCAGCTTGTGGGGAGAACCGGCAGATACGCAGTATTTT. This codes for CASSLWGEPADTQYF.

The rearrangement joins TRBV7-7 to TRBJ2-1; TRBD2 agrees at 9 bases. The germline V gene encodes CDR1 SSHAT and CDR2 FNYEAQ (reference sequence). The CDR3 sequence is 20 residues long. Losses at the gene ends were 4 bases for V and 2 bases for J; bases not matched to a gene: 18. For the CDR3, the DNA is TGTGCCAGCAGCTCAGAGCGGGCGGGAGGGCCCAAACTCGCCTACAATGAGCAGTTCTTC. It specifies CASSSERAGGPKLAYNEQFF.

This chain connects TRBV4-3 to TRBJ1-5; no reliable D call. The germline CDR1 and CDR2 sequences are LGHNA and YSLEER. The CDR3 has 15 residues. Trimming pared 0 bases from V and 7 bases from J, leaving 13 bases between. The CDR3 DNA reads as TGCGCCAGCAGCCAAGAGTATCCCAGGCAACAGCCCCAGCATTTT. Its protein product is CASSQEYPRQQPQHF.

This clone was observed a few times. CDR3 DNA: TGCGCCAGCAGTGTCACAGGGGTTCACTCTGGAAACACCATATATTTT. This translates into CASSVTGVHSGNTIYF. V is TRBV10-2 and J is TRBJ1-3, with 7 bases identical to TRBD1. Trimming cost V 4 bases and J 0 bases; bases outside gene matches: 6. CDR1 and CDR2 from the germline V gene are WSHSY and SAAADI. The CDR3 runs 16 residues.

This rearrangement joins TRBV24-1 to TRBJ1-4; TRBD1 matches at 7 bases. CDR1 and CDR2 from the germline V gene are KGHDR and SFDVKD. V lost 3 bases and J lost 8; bases outside the gene matches: 8. The CDR3 is 15 residues long. CDR3 loop: CATSDPTGLGEKLFF. CDR3 coding DNA: TGTGCCACCAGTGATCCGACAGGGTTGGGAGAAAAACTGTTTTTT.

This chain uses TRBV7-9 with TRBJ2-5, with D perhaps matching TRBD1 (5 bases). Germline V gives CDR1 SEHNR, CDR2 FQNEAQ (reference sequence). V was cut by 2 bases and J by 0 bases, with 13 bases left in between. CDR3 size: 16 residues. The CDR3: CASSLRSGKYQETQYF. The CDR3 nucleotides read TGTGCCAGCAGCTTAAGGTCAGGGAAGTACCAAGAGACCCAGTACTTC.

This chain links TRBV29-1 with TRBJ1-2; 8 bases align to TRBD1. The germline gives CDR1 SQVTM, CDR2 ANQGSEA. V lost 4 bases, J lost 2 bases, and 3 bases stayed unmatched. CDR3 length: 13 residues. CDR3 sequence (DNA): TGCAGCGTTGCAGGGGGCGAAAACTATGGCTACACCTTC. As protein: CSVAGGENYGYTF.

This chain links TRBV6-1 with TRBJ2-5, with 11 bases aligning to TRBD2. J lost 2 bases, V lost 2 bases, and 1 base had no gene match. The germline V gene encodes CDR1 MNHNS and CDR2 SASEGT. The CDR3 spans 15 residues. The CDR3 region has the DNA TGTGCCAGCAGTGAATTAGCGGGGGGGCAAGAGACCCAGTACTTC. Its translation: CASSELAGGQETQYF.

The chain employs TRBV20-1 and TRBJ1-5, with D unresolved. The V and J ends lost 3 bases and 11 bases respectively, with 14 bases between them. This CDR3 comprises 12 residues. Germline V lookup: CDR1 DFQATT, CDR2 SNEGSKA (reference sequence). The CDR3 DNA is TGCAGTGCTAGTCCGGAGATTAGGACCCAGCATTTT. Translating it yields CSASPEIRTQHF.

Only a few counts were recorded for this clone. The J gene is TRBJ1-6, the V gene TRBV28; D call uncertain. V lost 2 bases and J lost 5, with 7 bases in between. Germline V gives CDR1 MDHEN, CDR2 SYDVKM. The CDR3 has 14 amino acids. The CDR3 protein is CASSLQLNNSPLHF. Here the CDR3 DNA reads TGTGCCAGCAGTTTACAACTGAATAATTCACCCCTCCACTTT.

In nucleotides, the CDR3 is TGTGCCAGCACCGATCGGAGCTCTGGAAACACCATATATTTT. It encodes CASTDRSSGNTIYF. The chain recombines TRBV5-4 with TRBJ1-3; unclear D gene. The CDR3 contains 14 residues. V was clipped by 6 bases and J by 0 bases, with 10 bases between them. Germline assignment: CDR1 SGHNT and CDR2 YYREEE (reference sequence).

The chain is built from TRBV19 and TRBJ1-2, with 7 bases that match TRBD1. The CDR3 consists of 12 residues. V shed 6 bases and J 7 bases; nucleotides not matched to a gene: 5. Germline lookup yields CDR1 LNHDA and CDR2 SQIVND (reference sequence). The CDR3 reads CASREGAAGYTF. The CDR3 DNA is TGTGCCAGTAGGGAGGGGGCAGCTGGCTACACCTTC.

This chain uses TRBV5-4 with TRBJ2-1; 10 nucleotides align to TRBD2. CDR3 length equals 15 residues. V was pared by 4 bases and J by 4 bases, with 5 bases of the junction left unmatched. Germline loops: CDR1 SGHNT, CDR2 YYREEE (reference sequence). The CDR3 loop is CASSRSGGAYNEQFF. DNA of the CDR3: TGTGCCAGCAGCCGCAGCGGGGGGGCTTACAATGAGCAGTTCTTC.

The J gene is TRBJ2-5, the V gene TRBV3-1 (or the pseudogene TRBV3-2); possible D gene TRBD2, 6 bases. The CDR3 loop spans 18 amino acids. Germline V gene sequence: CDR1 LGHDT, CDR2 YNNKEL (reference sequence). The V gene lost 1 base and the J gene lost 5 bases, with 23 bases spanning the gap. CDR3 DNA: TGTGCCAGCAGCCAAGGGATTGGTAGGGGAGGTCGGCAGGAGACCCAGTACTTC. It codes for CASSQGIGRGGRQETQYF.

The rearrangement links TRBV7-8 to TRBJ2-5; 9 bases map to TRBD2. CDR1 is SGHVS and CDR2 is FQNEAQ in the germline V gene. The trim removed 3 bases at V and 4 bases at J, leaving 12 bases unmatched. This CDR3 is built from 17 residues. The CDR3 nucleotides read TGTGCCAGCAGCTTTGTTGGTAGCGGGAGTGGGGGAGAGACCCAGTACTTC. Translating gives CASSFVGSGSGGETQYF.

Only a few counts were recorded for this clone. The V and J genes are TRBV6-6 and TRBJ1-5; D might be TRBD1 (5 bases). This CDR3 has 14 residues. V lost 8 bases, J lost 8 bases, and 19 bases lay in between. Germline values: CDR1 MNHNY, CDR2 SVGAGI (reference sequence). The CDR3 is CASLTPGGYEPQHF. The DNA of the CDR3 is TGTGCCAGCCTCACCCCCGGGGGGTATGAGCCCCAGCATTTT.

V gene TRBV28 combines with J gene TRBJ2-7; no reliable D call. The CDR3 totals 14 residues. Per germline, CDR1 MDHEN and CDR2 SYDVKM. Trimming took off 5 bases at V and 5 bases at J, with 16 bases between the two ends. The CDR3 DNA is TGTGCCAGCAGTCCCCGGGTCACTACCCACGAGCAGTACTTC. This codes for CASSPRVTTHEQYF.